These 28 T cell receptor beta chains share one sample of origin, sequenced in a study of beta chain features in type 1 diabetes. Expressed TCRB transcripts were sequenced after all isolated RNA was converted to cDNA. Using immunoSEQ multiplex PCR, the repertoire was profiled, and TCRdb retains in-frame clones only, with some absent. The profile shows around 250,000 clones, around 68% of them singletons. Source material: naive CD4+ T cells from blood. These receptors came from a man aged 25 to 40 in good health.

The V and J genes are TRBV19 and TRBJ1-2; 7 bases are shared with TRBD1. The CDR3 covers 13 residues. The J segment lost 4 bases and the V segment lost 7 bases, leaving 6 bases of the junction unmatched. Germline-derived CDR1 and CDR2 are LNHDA and SQIVND (reference sequence). CDR3 DNA sequence: TGTGCCAGTACTGCCAGGGGGTCCTATGGCTACACCTTC. Protein sequence: CASTARGSYGYTF.

The chain uses TRBV15 and TRBJ2-2; possible D gene TRBD1, 5 bases. CDR1 LNHNV and CDR2 YYDKDF come from the germline V gene (reference sequence). This CDR3 is 15 amino acids long. The V end lost 2 bases, the J end lost 4 bases, and 11 bases lay between the germline ends. The CDR3 bases are TGTGCCACCAGCAGACAGGGATTGAGCACCGGGGAGCTGTTTTTT. It codes for CATSRQGLSTGELFF.

The V gene is TRBV10-3, the J gene TRBJ2-1, with 9 bases matching TRBD2. From germline, CDR1 is ENHRY and CDR2 SYGVKD. The CDR3 consists of 15 residues. Trimming removed 5 bases from V and 5 bases from J; junction bases left unmatched: 7. The CDR3: CAISTLAGVDNEQFF. DNA of the CDR3: TGTGCCATCAGTACATTAGCGGGGGTAGACAATGAGCAGTTCTTC.

This sequence joins TRBV30 and TRBJ2-3; 11 bases are shared with TRBD2. Losses at the gene ends were 3 bases for V and 4 bases for J; bases not matched to a gene: 9. This CDR3 has 16 amino acids. Per germline, CDR1 GTSNPN and CDR2 SVGIG (reference sequence). CDR3 in DNA: TGTGCCTGGAGCGGGAATAGCGGGGGGGCCGCAGATACGCAGTATTTT. Translating gives CAWSGNSGGAADTQYF.

V usage is TRBV29-1 and J usage is TRBJ2-1; 9 positions agree with TRBD2. The junction had 6 bases not matched to a gene; V was cut back by 2 bases and J by 1 base. Germline values: CDR1 SQVTM, CDR2 ANQGSEA. CDR3 length: 16 residues. In DNA form, the CDR3 reads TGCAGCGTTGAAACCCTGCTAGCGGGATCCTACAATGAGCAGTTCTTC. Translation gives CSVETLLAGSYNEQFF.

In nucleotides, the CDR3 is TGTGCCTGGAGCGCTGGGACAGTGGAGACCCAGTACTTC. Protein sequence: CAWSAGTVETQYF. The rearrangement links TRBV30 to TRBJ2-5; TRBD1 matches 7 bases. With 3 bases clipped from V and 5 bases from J, the junction kept 6 bases outside the gene matches. CDR1 is GTSNPN, CDR2 SVGIG, per germline (reference sequence). CDR3 length equals 13 residues.

This clone was seen only once. The chain combines TRBV15 with TRBJ2-5, with 8 bases identical to TRBD2. The germline V gene encodes CDR1 LNHNV and CDR2 YYDKDF (reference sequence). The CDR3 has 16 amino acids. V gave up 0 bases and J gave up 4 bases; unmatched junction bases: 7. CDR3 region: CATSREVGGGRETQYF. In nucleotides, the CDR3 is TGTGCCACCAGCAGAGAGGTTGGCGGGGGGAGAGAGACCCAGTACTTC.

This chain links TRBV2 with TRBJ2-5; a possible D gene is TRBD1 (6 bases). The V gene lost 6 bases and the J gene lost 5 bases, with 16 bases spanning the gap. CDR3 length: 14 residues. Germline CDR1 and CDR2: SNHLY and FYNNEI. CDR3 coding DNA: TGTGCCAGCAGGAAGGGACAAGGAATTGAGACCCAGTACTTC. It translates to CASRKGQGIETQYF.

As for this clone: At the DNA level, this CDR3 is encoded by other sequences in the same sample as well. The J gene is TRBJ2-7, the V gene TRBV20-1; D is possibly TRBD1 (5 bases). The V gene lost 6 bases and the J gene lost 4 bases, with 10 bases spanning the gap. This CDR3 comprises 11 residues. Per the germline V gene, CDR1 is DFQATT and CDR2 is SNEGSKA (reference sequence). The CDR3 loop reads CSAGDSYEQYF. CDR3 DNA: TGCAGTGCGGGTGACAGTTACGAGCAGTACTTC.

The V call is TRBV29-1, the J call TRBJ2-5, with D perhaps TRBD1 (6 bases). Trimming shortened V by 4 bases and J by 5 bases, and 11 bases separated the two germline ends. This CDR3 has 12 amino acids. Germline V CDR1 and CDR2: SQVTM, ANQGSEA. In DNA form, the CDR3 reads TGCAGCGTTGGGACAGATCGGGAGACCCAGTACTTC. Its protein product is CSVGTDRETQYF.

This clone was recorded a few times. DNA of the CDR3: TGCAGCGTTTCGCGGACAGGGCGTGACAAAAACATTCAGTACTTC. The encoded protein is CSVSRTGRDKNIQYF. This sequence joins TRBV29-1 and TRBJ2-4; 8 positions match TRBD1. CDR3 length equals 15 residues. The germline CDR1 and CDR2 sequences are SQVTM and ANQGSEA. The J segment lost 3 bases and the V segment lost 5 bases, leaving 9 bases of the junction unmatched.

The genes are TRBV30 and TRBJ2-1; D remains unclear. CDR1 is GTSNPN and CDR2 is SVGIG in the germline V gene (reference sequence). With 3 bases removed from V and 0 bases from J, the gap between germline ends came to 12 bases. CDR3 length: 15 amino acids. The CDR3 is CAWRGYASSYNEQFF. CDR3 sequence (DNA): TGTGCCTGGAGGGGGTACGCTAGCTCCTACAATGAGCAGTTCTTC.

J is TRBJ2-1 and V is TRBV6-1, with 9 bases lining up with TRBD2. This CDR3 contains 14 residues. J was trimmed by 6 bases and V by 4 bases; bases with no gene match: 4. Germline values: CDR1 MNHNS, CDR2 SASEGT. The CDR3 bases are TGTGCCAGCAGTGCGCCAGCGGGAGGCAATGAGCAGTTCTTC. The encoded protein is CASSAPAGGNEQFF.

The rearrangement joins TRBV30 to TRBJ2-6, with D unclear. The CDR3 contains 13 residues. From germline, CDR1 is GTSNPN and CDR2 SVGIG (reference sequence). V gave up 1 base and J gave up 2 bases, with 3 bases separating them. The CDR3 protein is CAWSGAGANVLTF. CDR3 bases: TGTGCCTGGAGTGGAGCTGGGGCCAACGTCCTGACTTTC.

This clone appeared a single time. This rearrangement joins TRBV2 to TRBJ2-6; no clear D. Germline V lookup: CDR1 SNHLY, CDR2 FYNNEI. The CDR3 is made up of 15 amino acids. Trimming took off 7 bases at V and 4 bases at J, with 14 bases between the two ends. For the CDR3, the DNA is TGTGCCAGCAATGGGCAGAGTAACGGGGCCAACGTCCTGACTTTC. It codes for CASNGQSNGANVLTF.

The chain combines TRBV30 with TRBJ1-1; D is unclear. V lost 0 bases, J lost 0 bases, and 5 bases lay in between. The CDR3 totals 13 residues. The germline V gene encodes CDR1 GTSNPN and CDR2 SVGIG (reference sequence). The CDR3 sequence: CAWSVKVNTEAFF. CDR3 nucleotide sequence: TGTGCCTGGAGTGTTAAGGTGAACACTGAAGCTTTCTTT.

The chain employs TRBV7-6 and TRBJ2-7; no clear D. The germline V and J ends were trimmed by 3 bases and 3 bases, with 9 bases remaining between them. There are 13 residues in the CDR3. Germline CDR1 is SGHVS and CDR2 is FNYEAQ. CDR3 residues: CASSFGEYYEQYF. The DNA for the CDR3 is TGTGCCAGCAGCTTTGGGGAATACTACGAGCAGTACTTC.

The chain couples TRBV14 to TRBJ2-1; D unresolved. Trimming removed 3 bases from V and 14 bases from J, with 11 bases in between. CDR1 and CDR2 from the germline V gene are SGHDN and FVKESK. The CDR3 sequence is 11 residues long. The CDR3: CASSQTGREFF. CDR3 sequence (DNA): TGTGCCAGCAGCCAGACGGGCCGGGAGTTCTTC.

The chain uses TRBV29-1 and TRBJ1-1, with 10 bases lining up with TRBD1. This CDR3 is 13 amino acids long. The V gene end was trimmed by 5 bases and the J gene end by 3 bases; junction bases not matched to a gene: 3. The germline V gene encodes CDR1 SQVTM and CDR2 ANQGSEA. In DNA, the CDR3 is TGCAGCGTTTCGGACAGGGGGGACACTGAAGCTTTCTTT. This codes for CSVSDRGDTEAFF.

The chain combines TRBV10-3 with TRBJ2-7; D perhaps matches TRBD2 (6 bases). Germline V CDR1 and CDR2: ENHRY, SYGVKD. The CDR3 totals 13 residues. Trimming stripped 10 bases from V and 6 bases from J, with 19 bases between. CDR3: CASAGTEKGEQYF. The CDR3 nucleotides are TGTGCCAGCGCCGGGACTGAGAAGGGCGAGCAGTACTTC.

In its sample, this clone was seen once. V and J are TRBV9 and TRBJ2-3; D may be TRBD2 (5 bases). The germline CDR1 and CDR2 sequences are SGDLS and YYNGEE. V was pared by 0 bases and J by 0 bases, with 14 bases between. This CDR3 is built from 17 residues. CDR3 protein: CASSVGTRRTSTDTQYF. Here the CDR3 DNA reads TGTGCCAGCAGCGTAGGAACCAGGCGGACTAGCACAGATACGCAGTATTTT.

This clone has just a few counts. The gene calls are TRBV30 and TRBJ1-3; D unclear. CDR1 and CDR2 (germline): GTSNPN, SVGIG (reference sequence). The length of the CDR3 is 13 residues. V was trimmed by 1 base and J by 0 bases, leaving 4 bases between them. CDR3 protein: CAWSAISGNTIYF. The DNA of the CDR3 is TGTGCCTGGAGTGCCATCTCTGGAAACACCATATATTTT.

This clone was counted a single time. The rearrangement links TRBV29-1 to TRBJ2-7, with 9 bases fitting TRBD1. CDR1 is SQVTM and CDR2 is ANQGSEA in the germline V gene. CDR3 length: 14 residues. With V trimmed by 4 bases and J by 3 bases, 7 bases remained unmatched. This CDR3 reads CSVARDREGYEQYF. CDR3 nucleotides: TGCAGCGTTGCTAGGGACAGGGAGGGCTACGAGCAGTACTTC.

J is TRBJ1-1 and V is TRBV2; the D is unclear. Germline-derived CDR1 and CDR2 are SNHLY and FYNNEI. V gave up 3 bases and J gave up 4 bases, with 6 bases separating them. This CDR3 contains 12 residues. The chain's CDR3 is CASSDRSTEAFF. The CDR3 bases are TGTGCCAGCAGTGATCGGAGCACTGAAGCTTTCTTT.

This clone was counted only a few times. The chain carries TRBV30 and TRBJ1-1; D ambiguous. This CDR3 has 14 residues. CDR1 and CDR2 (germline): GTSNPN, SVGIG (reference sequence). Trimming removed 0 bases at V and 3 bases at J, with 11 bases between. In nucleotides, the CDR3 is TGTGCCTGGAGTGTACGGTGGGGTCACACTGAAGCTTTCTTT. This encodes CAWSVRWGHTEAFF.

V and J are TRBV10-3 and TRBJ2-7; no reliable D call. CDR1 is ENHRY and CDR2 is SYGVKD in the germline V gene. CDR3 length: 12 residues. With 0 bases removed from V and 7 bases from J, the gap between germline ends came to 7 bases. The CDR3 coding sequence is TGTGCCATCAGTGAGTCCACGTGGGAGCAGTACTTC. Encoded protein: CAISESTWEQYF.

This clone was observed a handful of times. J is TRBJ2-5 and V is TRBV30, with 8 bases fitting TRBD2. The CDR3 loop spans 12 amino acids. The germline CDR1 and CDR2 sequences are GTSNPN and SVGIG (reference sequence). V lost 2 bases and J lost 4; bases outside the gene matches: 0. As DNA, the CDR3 is TGTGCCTGGAGTCGGGAGGGAGAGACCCAGTACTTC. Its protein product is CAWSREGETQYF.

This clone was counted between two and nine times. The chain combines TRBV6-5 with TRBJ1-5, with unresolved D. Per germline, CDR1 MNHEY and CDR2 SVGAGI. This CDR3 contains 13 residues. The V gene lost 0 bases and the J gene lost 5 bases, with 5 bases spanning the gap. Here the CDR3 reads CASSYSSYQPQHF. As DNA, the CDR3 is TGTGCCAGCAGTTACTCCAGCTATCAGCCCCAGCATTTT.